What follows describes a single T cell receptor beta chain. Its antigen is unknown. The sample holds no much larger clone one base away, and base qualities are not on file. The data stem from a study of lymphopenia after photon versus proton radiotherapy (dated 2019 in TCRdb). About the study as a whole: The immunological effects of photon versus proton radiation therapy were compared in patients with gastrointestinal tumors who developed high-grade lymphopenia. The cohort comprised approximately 21 patients with gastrointestinal tumors who received either photon or proton therapy and then developed lymphopenia. The study aimed to characterize how the two radiation modalities differ in their impact on the immune system. What the study reported, not specific to this receptor: The authors looked at the survival association only in patients who died, and they framed better survival with proton therapy as a possibility rather than a demonstrated result. During treatment, patients who received proton therapy stayed relatively stable, whereas patients who received photon therapy lost naive T cells and TCR diversity and gained effector/memory populations. After the lymphocyte count nadir, repertoires from photon-treated patients showed oligoclonal expansion, particularly of CD8+ Temra cells, and this expansion drove the decline in diversity. Across the cohort, a larger post-nadir drop in TCR diversity was inversely correlated with overall survival time among patients who died.

The method was the immunoSEQ multiplex PCR assay. T cell repertoires were profiled with deep sequencing of rearranged TCR beta loci together with multiparametric flow cytometry. Entries here come from immuneACCESS through TCRdb and include only in-frame sequences with V and J called. Some clones fail to appear in such tables; in the studies checked, an unresolved V gene covers under half of the shortfall, and the cause of the remainder is unknown. This sample gives 67,000 or so clones in total; about 90% of them show up just once. The biggest ten clones account for 10% to 12% of the sample. The germline V gene encodes CDR1 MNHEY and CDR2 SVGAGI. V lost 8 bases and J lost 0 bases; the stretch between them is 11 bases long. From the cysteine up to the phenylalanine, the CDR3 has a length of 13 residues. Left in the record is the CDR3 DNA by itself, 39 bases read in frame from the first base.

The sequence is built from TRBV6-5 and TRBJ2-7; the D region is possibly TRBD1 or TRBD2, each matching across 5 bases. The material sequenced was peripheral blood, taken from a patient treated with proton-based radiotherapy. The TCR originated in an elderly man with esophageal cancer. The nucleotide sequence is given as TGTGCCAGCGCAGGGACCCTCTCCTACGAGCAGTACTTC. It translates to CASAGTLSYEQYF.